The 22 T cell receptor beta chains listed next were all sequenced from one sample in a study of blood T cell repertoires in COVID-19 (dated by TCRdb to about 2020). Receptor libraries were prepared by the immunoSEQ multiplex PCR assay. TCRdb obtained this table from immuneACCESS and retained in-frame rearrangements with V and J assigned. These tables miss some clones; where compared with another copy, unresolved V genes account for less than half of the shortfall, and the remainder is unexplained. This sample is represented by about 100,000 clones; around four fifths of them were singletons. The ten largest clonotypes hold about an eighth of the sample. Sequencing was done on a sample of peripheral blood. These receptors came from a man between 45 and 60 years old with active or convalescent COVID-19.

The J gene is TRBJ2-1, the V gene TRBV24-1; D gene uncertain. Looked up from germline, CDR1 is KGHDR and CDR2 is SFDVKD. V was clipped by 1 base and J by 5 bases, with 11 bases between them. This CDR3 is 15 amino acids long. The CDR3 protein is CATSDFNYQNNEQFF. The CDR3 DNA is TGTGCCACCAGTGATTTTAACTACCAAAACAATGAGCAGTTCTTC.

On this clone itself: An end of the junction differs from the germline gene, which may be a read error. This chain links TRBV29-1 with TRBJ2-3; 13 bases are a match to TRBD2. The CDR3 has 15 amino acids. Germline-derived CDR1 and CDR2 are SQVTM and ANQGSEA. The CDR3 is CSVATGTSGTGTQYF. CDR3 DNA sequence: TGCAGCGTGGCAACCGGGACTAGCGGGACAGGTACGCAGTATTTT.

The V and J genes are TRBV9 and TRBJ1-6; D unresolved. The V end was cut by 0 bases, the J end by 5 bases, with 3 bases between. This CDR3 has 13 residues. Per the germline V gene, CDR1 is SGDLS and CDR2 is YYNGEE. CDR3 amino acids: CASSVVNNSPLHF. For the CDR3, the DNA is TGTGCCAGCAGCGTAGTTAATAATTCACCCCTCCACTTT. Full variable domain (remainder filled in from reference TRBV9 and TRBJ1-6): DSGVTQTPKHLITATGQRVTLRCSPRSGDLSVYWYQQSLDQGLQFLIQYYNGEERAKGNILERFSAQQFPDLHSELNLSSLELGDSALYFCASSVVNNSPLHFGNGTRLTVT.

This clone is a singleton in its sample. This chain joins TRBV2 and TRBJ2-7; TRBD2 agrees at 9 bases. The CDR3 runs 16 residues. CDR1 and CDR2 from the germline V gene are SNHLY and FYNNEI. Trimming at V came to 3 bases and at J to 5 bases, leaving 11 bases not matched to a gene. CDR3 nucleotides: TGTGCCAGCAGTGATTGGCGGGGCGGGAGGGTCCACGAGCAGTACTTC. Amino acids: CASSDWRGGRVHEQYF. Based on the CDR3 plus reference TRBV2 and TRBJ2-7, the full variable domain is EPEVTQTPSHQVTQMGQEVILRCVPISNHLYFYWYRQILGQKVEFLVSFYNNEISEKSEIFDDQFSVERPDGSNFTLKIRSTKLEDSAMYFCASSDWRGGRVHEQYFGPGTRLTVT.

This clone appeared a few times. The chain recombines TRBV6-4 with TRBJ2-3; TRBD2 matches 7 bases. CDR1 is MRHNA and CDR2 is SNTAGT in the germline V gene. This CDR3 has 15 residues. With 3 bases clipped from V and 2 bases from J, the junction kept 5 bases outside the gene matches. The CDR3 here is CASSETSRNTDTQYF. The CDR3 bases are TGTGCCAGCAGTGAGACTAGCCGAAACACAGATACGCAGTATTTT.

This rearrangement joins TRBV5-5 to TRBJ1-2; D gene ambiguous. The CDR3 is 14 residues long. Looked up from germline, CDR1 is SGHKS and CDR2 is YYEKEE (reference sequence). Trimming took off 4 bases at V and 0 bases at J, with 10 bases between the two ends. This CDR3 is CASSPFYPNYGYTF. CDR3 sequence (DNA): TGTGCCAGCAGCCCCTTCTATCCTAACTATGGCTACACCTTC.

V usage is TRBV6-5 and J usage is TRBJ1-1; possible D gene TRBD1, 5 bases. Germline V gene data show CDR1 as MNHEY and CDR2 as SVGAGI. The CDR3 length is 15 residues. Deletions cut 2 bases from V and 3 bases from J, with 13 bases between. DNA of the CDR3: TGTGCCAGCAGTTACCAAGGGGTTAAGGACACTGAAGCTTTCTTT. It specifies CASSYQGVKDTEAFF.

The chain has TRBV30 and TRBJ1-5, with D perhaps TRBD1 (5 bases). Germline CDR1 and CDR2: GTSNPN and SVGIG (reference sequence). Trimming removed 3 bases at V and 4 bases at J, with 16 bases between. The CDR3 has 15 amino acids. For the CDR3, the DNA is TGTGCCTGGAGCCCCATTGACAGTTTAAATCAGCCCCAGCATTTT. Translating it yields CAWSPIDSLNQPQHF.

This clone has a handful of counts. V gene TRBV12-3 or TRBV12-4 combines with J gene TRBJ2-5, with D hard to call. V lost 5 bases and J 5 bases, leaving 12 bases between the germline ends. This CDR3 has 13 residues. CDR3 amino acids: CASSGPKRETQYF. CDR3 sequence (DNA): TGTGCCAGCAGTGGTCCTAAGCGCGAGACCCAGTACTTC.

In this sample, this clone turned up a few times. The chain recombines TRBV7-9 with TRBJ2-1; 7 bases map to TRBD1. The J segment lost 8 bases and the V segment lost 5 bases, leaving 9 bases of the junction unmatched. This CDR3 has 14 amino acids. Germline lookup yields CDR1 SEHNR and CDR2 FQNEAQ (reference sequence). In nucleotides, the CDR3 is TGTGCCAGCAGCACGGACACAGGGGCCGATGAGCAGTTCTTC. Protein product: CASSTDTGADEQFF.

Here the CDR3 DNA reads TGTGCCAGCAGTTCCCTCCAACCCAGGGTCGGTGAAGCTTTCTTT. It translates to CASSSLQPRVGEAFF. V is TRBV6-5 and J is TRBJ1-1; D might be TRBD1 (5 bases). From germline, CDR1 is MNHEY and CDR2 SVGAGI. The V end lost 4 bases, the J end lost 7 bases, and 19 bases lay between the germline ends. This CDR3 comprises 15 residues.

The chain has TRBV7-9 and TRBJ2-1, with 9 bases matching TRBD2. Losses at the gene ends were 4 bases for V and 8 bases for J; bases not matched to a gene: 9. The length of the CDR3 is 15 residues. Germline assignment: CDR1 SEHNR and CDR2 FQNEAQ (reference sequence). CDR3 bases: TGTGCCAGCAGCTCAAGGGGGACTAGCAACCATGAGCAGTTCTTC. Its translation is CASSSRGTSNHEQFF.

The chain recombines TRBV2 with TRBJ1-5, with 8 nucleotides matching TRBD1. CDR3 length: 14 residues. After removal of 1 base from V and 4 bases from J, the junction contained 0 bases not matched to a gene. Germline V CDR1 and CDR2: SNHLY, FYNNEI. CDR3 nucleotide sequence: TGTGCCAGCAGTGAAGGACAGGGGAATCAGCCCCAGCATTTT. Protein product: CASSEGQGNQPQHF.

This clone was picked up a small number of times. The CDR3 sequence: CASSTALGGRTEAFF. DNA for the CDR3: TGTGCCAGTAGTACCGCCCTGGGGGGAAGAACTGAAGCTTTCTTT. This sequence joins TRBV19 and TRBJ1-1, with D perhaps matching TRBD1 (5 bases). Trimming pared 4 bases from V and 5 bases from J, leaving 17 bases between. The CDR3 runs to 15 residues. CDR1 LNHDA and CDR2 SQIVND come from the germline V gene (reference sequence).

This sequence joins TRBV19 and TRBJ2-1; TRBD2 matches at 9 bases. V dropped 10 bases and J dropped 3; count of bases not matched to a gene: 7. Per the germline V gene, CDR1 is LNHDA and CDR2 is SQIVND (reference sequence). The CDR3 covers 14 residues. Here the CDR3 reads CATCGGGDYNEQFF. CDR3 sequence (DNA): TGTGCCACCTGCGGCGGGGGGGACTACAATGAGCAGTTCTTC.

The CDR3 region is CASSGRESYGYTF. The CDR3 DNA sequence: TGTGCCAGCAGTGGGCGGGAGTCCTATGGCTACACCTTC. V usage is TRBV2 and J usage is TRBJ1-2, with unresolved D. The germline V gene encodes CDR1 SNHLY and CDR2 FYNNEI. The germline V and J ends were trimmed by 4 bases and 4 bases, with 10 bases remaining between them. The CDR3 has 13 residues.

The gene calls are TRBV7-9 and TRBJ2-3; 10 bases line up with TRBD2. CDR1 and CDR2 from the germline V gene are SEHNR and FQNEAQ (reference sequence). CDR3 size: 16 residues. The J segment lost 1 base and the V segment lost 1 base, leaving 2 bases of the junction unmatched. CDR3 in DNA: TGTGCCAGCAGCTTAGGAGGGACTAGCGGCACAGATACGCAGTATTTT. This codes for CASSLGGTSGTDTQYF.

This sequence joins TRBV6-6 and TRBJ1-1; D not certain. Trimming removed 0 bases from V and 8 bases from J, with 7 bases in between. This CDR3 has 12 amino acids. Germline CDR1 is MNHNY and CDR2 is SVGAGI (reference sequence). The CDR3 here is CASSYSGGEAFF. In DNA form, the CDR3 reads TGTGCCAGCAGTTACTCAGGCGGGGAAGCTTTCTTT.

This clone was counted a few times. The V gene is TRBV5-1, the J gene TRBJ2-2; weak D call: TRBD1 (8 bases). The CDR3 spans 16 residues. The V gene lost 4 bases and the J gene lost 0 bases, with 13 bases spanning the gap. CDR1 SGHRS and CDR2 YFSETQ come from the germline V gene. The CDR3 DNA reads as TGCGCCAGCAGCCAACAGGGGGGGACGAACACCGGGGAGCTGTTTTTT. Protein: CASSQQGGTNTGELFF.

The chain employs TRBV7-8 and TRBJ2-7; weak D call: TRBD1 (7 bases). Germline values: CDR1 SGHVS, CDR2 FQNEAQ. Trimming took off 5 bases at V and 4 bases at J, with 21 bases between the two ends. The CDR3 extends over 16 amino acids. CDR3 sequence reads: CASSTPEGALEYEQYF. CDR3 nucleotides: TGTGCCAGCAGCACGCCGGAGGGGGCCTTGGAATACGAGCAGTACTTC.

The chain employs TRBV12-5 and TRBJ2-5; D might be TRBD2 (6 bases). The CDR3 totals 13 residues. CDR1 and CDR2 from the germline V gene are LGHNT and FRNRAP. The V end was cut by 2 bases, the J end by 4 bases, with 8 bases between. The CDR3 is CASGLRGGETQYF. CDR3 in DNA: TGTGCTAGTGGTTTGAGGGGAGGAGAGACCCAGTACTTC.

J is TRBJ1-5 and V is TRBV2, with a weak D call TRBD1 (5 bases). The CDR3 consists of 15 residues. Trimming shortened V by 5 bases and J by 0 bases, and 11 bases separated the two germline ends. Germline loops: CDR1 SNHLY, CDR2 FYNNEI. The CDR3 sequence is CASSFDSISNQPQHF. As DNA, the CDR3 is TGTGCCAGCAGTTTCGACAGCATTAGCAATCAGCCCCAGCATTTT.